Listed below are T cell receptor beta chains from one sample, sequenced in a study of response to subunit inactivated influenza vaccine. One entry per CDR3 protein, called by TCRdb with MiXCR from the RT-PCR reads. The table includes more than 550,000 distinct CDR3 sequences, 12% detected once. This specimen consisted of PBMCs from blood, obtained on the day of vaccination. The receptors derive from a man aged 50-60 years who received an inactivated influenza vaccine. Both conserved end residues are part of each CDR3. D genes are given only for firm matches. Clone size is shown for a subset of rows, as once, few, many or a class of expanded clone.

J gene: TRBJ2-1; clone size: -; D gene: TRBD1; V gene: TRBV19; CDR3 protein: CASRKPGQGGDEQFF; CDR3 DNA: TGTGCCAGTAGAAAGCCGGGACAGGGAGGGGATGAGCAGTTCTTC
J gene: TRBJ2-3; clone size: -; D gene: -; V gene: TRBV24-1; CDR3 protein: CATSDVGGDTQYF; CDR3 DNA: TGTGCCACCAGTGATGTAGGGGGAGATACGCAGTATTTT
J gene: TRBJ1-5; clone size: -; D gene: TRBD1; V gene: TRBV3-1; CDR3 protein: CASSQGTGGQPQHF; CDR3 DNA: TGTGCCAGCAGCCAAGGGACAGGTGGGCAGCCCCAGCATTTT
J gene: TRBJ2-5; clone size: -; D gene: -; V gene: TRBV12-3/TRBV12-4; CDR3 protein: CASRQTGYYETQYF; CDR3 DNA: TGTGCCAGCAGGCAAACAGGGTACTACGAGACCCAGTACTTC
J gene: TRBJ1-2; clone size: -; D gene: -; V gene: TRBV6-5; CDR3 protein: CATMRGFGYTF; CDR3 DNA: TGTGCCACTATGAGGGGATTTGGCTACACCTTC
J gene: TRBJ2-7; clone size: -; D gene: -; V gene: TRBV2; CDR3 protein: CASSEGPRGTYEQYF; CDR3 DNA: TGTGCCAGCAGTGAAGGGCCCCGGGGCACCTACGAGCAGTACTTC
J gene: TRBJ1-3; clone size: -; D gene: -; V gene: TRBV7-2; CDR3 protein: CASSSWTGTGNTIYF; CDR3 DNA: TGTGCCAGCAGCTCCTGGACGGGAACTGGAAACACCATATATTTT
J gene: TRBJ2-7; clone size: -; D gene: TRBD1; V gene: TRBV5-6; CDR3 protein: CASSKRTGFPYEQYF; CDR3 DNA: TGTGCCAGCAGCAAAAGGACAGGTTTTCCCTACGAGCAGTACTTC
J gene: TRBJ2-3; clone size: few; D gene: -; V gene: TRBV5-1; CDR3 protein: CASSLRPGKTDTQYF; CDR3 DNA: TGCGCCAGCAGCTTACGGCCCGGGAAAACAGATACGCAGTATTTT
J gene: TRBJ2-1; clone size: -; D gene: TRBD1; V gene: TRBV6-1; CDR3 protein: CASRLTTGWVGYNEQFF; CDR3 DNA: TGTGCCAGCAGGCTTACGACAGGGTGGGTGGGCTACAATGAGCAGTTCTTC
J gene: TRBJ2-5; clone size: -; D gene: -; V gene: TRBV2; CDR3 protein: CASSPGFETQYF; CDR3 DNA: TGTGCCAGCAGTCCAGGGTTTGAGACCCAGTACTTC
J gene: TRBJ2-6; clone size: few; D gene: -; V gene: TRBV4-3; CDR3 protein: CASSQERPFSSGANVLTF; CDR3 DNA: TGCGCCAGCAGCCAAGAGCGGCCCTTTAGCTCTGGGGCCAACGTCCTGACTTTC
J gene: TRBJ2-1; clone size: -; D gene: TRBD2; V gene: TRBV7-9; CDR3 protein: CASSRLGGVPYNEQFF; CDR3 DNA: TGTGCCAGCAGCCGGCTTGGGGGGGTACCCTACAATGAGCAGTTCTTC
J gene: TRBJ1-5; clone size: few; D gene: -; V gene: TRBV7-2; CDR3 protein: CASAQDNNQPQHF; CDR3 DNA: TGTGCCAGCGCACAGGACAACAATCAGCCCCAGCATTTT
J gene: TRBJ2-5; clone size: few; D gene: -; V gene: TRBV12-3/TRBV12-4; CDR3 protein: CASSSRAEETQYF; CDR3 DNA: TGTGCCAGCAGTTCCCGGGCCGAAGAGACCCAGTACTTC